This TCR beta chain emerged from a study of blood T cell repertoires in COVID-19. The overall study: The samples span acute and convalescent COVID-19 from the United States, Italy and Spain. From T cells, B-cell-depleted T cells, or PBMCs came the material, which was cDNA or gDNA.

In the study's own analysis: Quantification of nucleated cells was approximated via reference gene primer amplification. Clones were sequenced by immunoSEQ multiplex PCR, and TCRdb holds only the in-frame ones, with some missing. V, J and clone size are those of that table, while D and trimming were read from the DNA. In the table there are approximately 66,000 clones, around nine tenths of which are singletons. The count of this clone is one. CDR1 and CDR2 from the germline V gene are PRHDT and FYEKMQ (reference sequence). The CDR3 runs 15 residues. Trimming cost V 2 bases and J 7 bases; bases outside gene matches: 8.

The sequenced sample consisted of peripheral blood. The clonotype was recovered from a woman aged 50 to 60 with active or convalescent COVID-19. The V and J genes are TRBV13 and TRBJ1-1; 9 nucleotides agree with TRBD1. CDR3 DNA: TGTGCCAGCAGCTTAAGACGGACAGGGGACGTTGAAGCTTTCTTT. Translated, it gives CASSLRRTGDVEAFF.